The TCR beta chain described here comes from a study of shared clonotypes between healthy human individuals. The method was immunoSEQ multiplex PCR; TCRdb's version includes in-frame clones alone and lacks a portion of them. The repertoire consists of 2 million to 2.5 million clones, with more than 90% occurring once and the leading ten covering around 0.13%. The CDR3 loop spans 14 amino acids. V lost 7 bases and J 4 bases, leaving 17 bases between the germline ends. Germline values: CDR1 SNHLY, CDR2 FYNNEI. As for this clone: Its matching antigen is unknown.

Broader study findings: Few donors restricted represented genetic and exposure-history diversity. Despite large depth, sorted-subset datasets appeared incompletely sequenced.

The sample taken for sequencing was naive CD4+ T cells sorted from blood. Stated subset: CD45RA+ positively selected. The chain recombines TRBV2 with TRBJ2-7; D possibly corresponds to TRBD2 (6 bases). The receptor was isolated from a man aged 18 to 29 in good health. The CDR3, as DNA: TGTGCCAGCATCGAGGGAAGCGGAGGGTACGAGCAGTACTTC. This encodes CASIEGSGGYEQYF.